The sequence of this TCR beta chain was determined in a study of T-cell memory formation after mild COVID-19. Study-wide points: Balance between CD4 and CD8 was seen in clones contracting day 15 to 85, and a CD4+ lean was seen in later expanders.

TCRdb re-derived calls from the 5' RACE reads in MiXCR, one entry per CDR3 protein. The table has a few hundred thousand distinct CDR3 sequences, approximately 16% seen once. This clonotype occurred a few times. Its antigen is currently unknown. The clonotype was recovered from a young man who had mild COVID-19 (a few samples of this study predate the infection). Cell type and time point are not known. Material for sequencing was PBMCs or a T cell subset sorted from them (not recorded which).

This chain's CDR3 is CASSSVGGELFF. The CDR3 nucleotides are TGTGCCAGCAGTTCAGTAGGCGGGGAGCTGTTTTTT. The V gene is TRBV12-3 or TRBV12-4, the J gene TRBJ2-2; D is unresolved. The CDR3 totals 12 residues. V gave up 4 bases and J gave up 7 bases, with 7 bases separating them.